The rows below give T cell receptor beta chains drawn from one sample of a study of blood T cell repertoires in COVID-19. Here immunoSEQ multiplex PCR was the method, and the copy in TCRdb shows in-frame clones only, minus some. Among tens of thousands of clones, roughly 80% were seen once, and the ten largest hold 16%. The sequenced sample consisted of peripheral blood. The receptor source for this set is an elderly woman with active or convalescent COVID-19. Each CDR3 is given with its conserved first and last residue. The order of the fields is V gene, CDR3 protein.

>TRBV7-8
CASSLEGTGVNTEAFF
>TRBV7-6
CASSLVAGGYNEQFF
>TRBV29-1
CSVDEGGTEAFF
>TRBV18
CASSPSPGGYEQYF
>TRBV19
CASSIGPGIYEQYF
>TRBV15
CATSRPRDRGGVEQFF
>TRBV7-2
CASSPRGTTNTRQFF
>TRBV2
CASRGQGIGNEKLFF
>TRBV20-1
CSASRAGIGNTIYF
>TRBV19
CASSRQFAYNEQFF
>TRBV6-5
CASRRAGGEGYTF
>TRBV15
CATSRTTGVDGYTF
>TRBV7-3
CASSRIPPLSSGANVLTF
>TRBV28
CASNSGANVLIF
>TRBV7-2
CASSSGQGRNEQFF
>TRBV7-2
CASSLGQGGTNEKLFF
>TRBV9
CASSRGLAGPDNEQFF
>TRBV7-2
CASSPTGGPGETQYF
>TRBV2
CASKDSWANEQFF
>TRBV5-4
CASSFRDRPTGTQYF
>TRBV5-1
CASSLGVGTGDPNTEAFF
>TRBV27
CASRIREVGDSPLHF
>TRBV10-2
CASNRGSNTEAFF
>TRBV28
CASSSDRGLSGYTF